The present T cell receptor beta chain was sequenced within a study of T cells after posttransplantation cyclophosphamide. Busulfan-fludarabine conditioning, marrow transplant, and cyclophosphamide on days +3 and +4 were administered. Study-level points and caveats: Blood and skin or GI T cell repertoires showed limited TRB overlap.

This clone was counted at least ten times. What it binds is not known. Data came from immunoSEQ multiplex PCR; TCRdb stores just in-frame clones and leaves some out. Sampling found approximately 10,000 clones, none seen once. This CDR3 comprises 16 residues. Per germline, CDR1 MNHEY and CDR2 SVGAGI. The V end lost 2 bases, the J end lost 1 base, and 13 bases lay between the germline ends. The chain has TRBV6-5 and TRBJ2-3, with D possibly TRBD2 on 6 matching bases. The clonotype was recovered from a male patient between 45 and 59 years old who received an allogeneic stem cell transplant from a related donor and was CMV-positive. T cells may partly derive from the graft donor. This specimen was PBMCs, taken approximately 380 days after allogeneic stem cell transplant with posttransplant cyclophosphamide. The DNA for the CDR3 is TGTGCCAGCAGTTACACCCGGACGGGGGGCACAGATACGCAGTATTTT. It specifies CASSYTRTGGTDTQYF.